These 29 T cell receptor beta chains share one sample of origin, sequenced in a study of blood T cell repertoires in COVID-19. This table comes from immunoSEQ multiplex PCR, and its TCRdb copy is limited to in-frame clones, with some not included. The sample holds tens of thousands of clones, approximately 80% seen once. Material: peripheral blood. The receptor source for this set is a man aged 45-65 years with COVID-19, enrolled during active disease.

This clone was seen more than once but under ten times. V is TRBV19 and J is TRBJ1-5; TRBD1 aligns across 8 bases. The CDR3 has 16 amino acids. Germline assignment: CDR1 LNHDA and CDR2 SQIVND (reference sequence). The junction had 11 bases not matched to a gene; V was cut back by 4 bases and J by 6 bases. The CDR3 sequence: CASSTDRGAGGQPQHF. CDR3 DNA sequence: TGTGCCAGTAGTACCGACAGGGGAGCAGGAGGTCAGCCCCAGCATTTT.

This chain uses TRBV30 with TRBJ1-1, with D tentatively TRBD1 (5 bases). V lost 1 base and J lost 5, with 11 bases in between. Per the germline V gene, CDR1 is GTSNPN and CDR2 is SVGIG (reference sequence). The CDR3 length is 13 residues. The CDR3 nucleotides read TGTGCCTGGAGTGGTATAAGGGGTACTGAAGCTTTCTTT. It yields the protein CAWSGIRGTEAFF.

The chain recombines TRBV5-4 with TRBJ2-7, with TRBD2 identical over 7 bases. Germline CDR1 SGHNT, CDR2 YYREEE (reference sequence). The CDR3 covers 15 residues. The J segment lost 1 base and the V segment lost 4 bases, leaving 8 bases of the junction unmatched. For the CDR3, the DNA is TGTGCCAGCAGCCAGGGAGGGGTCGCGTCCTACGAGCAGTACTTC. It translates to CASSQGGVASYEQYF.

The gene calls are TRBV29-1 and TRBJ2-3; D ambiguous. V shed 6 bases and J shed 0 bases, with 7 bases lying between them. CDR3 length: 12 amino acids. Per germline, CDR1 SQVTM and CDR2 ANQGSEA. The CDR3 nucleotides are TGCAGCGTCGTAACTAGCACAGATACGCAGTATTTT. Its translation is CSVVTSTDTQYF.

In nucleotides, the CDR3 is TGTGCCAGCAGACTAGTACCGAACACTGAAGCTTTCTTT. It specifies CASRLVPNTEAFF. This chain connects TRBV12-3 or TRBV12-4 to TRBJ1-1; the D is unclear. V gave up 6 bases and J gave up 1 base, with 9 bases separating them. This CDR3 region has 13 residues.

CDR3 nucleotides: TGTGCCAGCAGAACAGGGGCACCGGAGACCCAGTACTTC. It translates to CASRTGAPETQYF. The V gene is TRBV27, the J gene TRBJ2-5, with 7 bases aligning to TRBD1. The V gene end was trimmed by 6 bases and the J gene end by 5 bases; junction bases not matched to a gene: 6. CDR1 and CDR2 from the germline V gene are MNHEY and SMNVEV (reference sequence). The length of the CDR3 is 13 residues.

The chain uses TRBV5-6 and TRBJ1-1; a weak D match, TRBD1 (5 bases). CDR1 SGHDT and CDR2 YYEEEE come from the germline V gene. V was trimmed by 4 bases and J by 4 bases, leaving 14 bases between them. The CDR3 is 14 amino acids. The CDR3 nucleotides read TGTGCCAGCAGCCTGGGGCACTCAGGCACTGAAGCTTTCTTT. The encoded protein is CASSLGHSGTEAFF.

This clone has just one count. The V gene is TRBV6-1, the J gene TRBJ1-5, with D possibly matching TRBD1 (5 bases). V lost 2 bases and J 6 bases, leaving 11 bases between the germline ends. The CDR3 consists of 14 residues. Germline assignment: CDR1 MNHNS and CDR2 SASEGT. The CDR3 region is CASSEIGGGQPQHF. CDR3 coding DNA: TGTGCCAGCAGTGAAATCGGGGGGGGTCAGCCCCAGCATTTT.

J is TRBJ1-4 and V is TRBV10-3; possibly TRBD1 for D (6 bases). The CDR3 consists of 12 residues. Germline V gives CDR1 ENHRY, CDR2 SYGVKD. V was shortened by 5 bases and J by 8 bases, with 9 bases between the two germline ends. This CDR3 reads CAISYQGEKLFF. In DNA form, the CDR3 reads TGTGCCATCAGTTACCAGGGGGAAAAACTGTTTTTT.

The V gene is TRBV7-9, the J gene TRBJ2-2, with TRBD1 matching over 10 bases. The germline CDR1 and CDR2 sequences are SEHNR and FQNEAQ (reference sequence). This CDR3 has 16 amino acids. Unmatched junction bases numbered 6, after V lost 2 bases and J lost 6 bases. CDR3 coding DNA: TGTGCCAGCAGCTTATCCCGGGACAGGGGACCCGGGGAGCTGTTTTTT. Translation gives CASSLSRDRGPGELFF.

CDR3 coding DNA: TGTGCCAGCAGTGGGCTAGCGGGACCGAACACCGGGGAGCTGTTTTTT. Translation gives CASSGLAGPNTGELFF. This chain connects TRBV6-6 to TRBJ2-2; 9 bases map to TRBD2. CDR1 is MNHNY and CDR2 is SVGAGI in the germline V gene (reference sequence). This CDR3 is built from 16 residues. Losses at the gene ends were 5 bases for V and 0 bases for J; bases not matched to a gene: 4.

This clone has a handful of counts. The rearrangement joins TRBV19 to TRBJ1-6; no clear D gene. The germline gives CDR1 LNHDA, CDR2 SQIVND (reference sequence). There are 16 residues in the CDR3. V lost 5 bases and J 0 bases, leaving 11 bases between the germline ends. CDR3 bases: TGTGCCAGTAGTCTGAGTCTTAACTCCTATAATTCACCCCTCCACTTT. Translating it yields CASSLSLNSYNSPLHF.

The genes are TRBV3-1 (or the pseudogene TRBV3-2) and TRBJ2-1; 10 bases map to TRBD1. Trimming cost V 1 base and J 3 bases; bases outside gene matches: 3. There are 16 residues in the CDR3. Germline values: CDR1 LGHDT, CDR2 YNNKEL (reference sequence). CDR3 region: CASSQVGTGVYNEQFF. The CDR3 nucleotides are TGTGCCAGCAGCCAAGTCGGGACAGGGGTCTACAATGAGCAGTTCTTC.

V is TRBV3-1 (or the pseudogene TRBV3-2) and J is TRBJ2-7; tentative D call: TRBD1 (5 bases). Germline values: CDR1 LGHDT, CDR2 YNNKEL (reference sequence). V was clipped by 2 bases and J by 1 base, with 12 bases between them. CDR3 size: 15 residues. The CDR3 loop is CASSQPGISSYEQYF. The CDR3 DNA is TGTGCCAGCAGCCAACCAGGGATTTCGTCCTACGAGCAGTACTTC.

The chain couples TRBV11-2 to TRBJ2-1; 12 bases line up with TRBD2. Trimming removed 8 bases from V and 3 bases from J; junction bases left unmatched: 2. The germline V gene encodes CDR1 SGHAT and CDR2 FQNNGV. The CDR3 extends over 14 amino acids. CDR3 in DNA: TGTGCCAGCCTGACTAGCGGGGGCTACAATGAGCAGTTCTTC. Its translation is CASLTSGGYNEQFF.

The chain is built from TRBV19 and TRBJ1-5; a possible D gene is TRBD1 (5 bases). Trimming left V 1 base short and J 4 bases short, with 14 bases between. CDR3 length: 16 amino acids. Germline-derived CDR1 and CDR2 are LNHDA and SQIVND (reference sequence). CDR3 region: CASSIGGGTQNQPQHF. CDR3 DNA: TGTGCCAGTAGTATAGGGGGAGGGACGCAGAATCAGCCCCAGCATTTT. The full variable domain, with the rest looked up from reference TRBV19 and TRBJ1-5, is DGGITQSPKYLFRKEGQNVTLSCEQNLNHDAMYWYRQDPGQGLRLIYYSQIVNDFQKGDIAEGYSVSREKKESFPLTVTSAQKNPTAFYLCASSIGGGTQNQPQHFGDGTRLSIL.

This rearrangement joins TRBV19 to TRBJ1-1, with D maybe TRBD1 (5 bases). The CDR3 totals 15 residues. V was clipped by 6 bases and J by 1 base, with 15 bases between them. CDR1 is LNHDA, CDR2 SQIVND, per germline (reference sequence). The CDR3 spells CASSRRGPGNTEAFF. The CDR3 region has the DNA TGTGCCAGTAGCCGAAGGGGCCCGGGGAACACTGAAGCTTTCTTT.

This rearrangement joins TRBV5-1 to TRBJ1-1; D ambiguous. Looked up from germline, CDR1 is SGHRS and CDR2 is YFSETQ. The CDR3 has 17 amino acids. Trimming shortened V by 1 base and J by 0 bases, and 16 bases separated the two germline ends. CDR3: CASSLRPTGNMNTEAFF. For the CDR3, the DNA is TGCGCCAGCAGCTTGAGACCGACCGGGAATATGAACACTGAAGCTTTCTTT.

This chain joins TRBV5-6 and TRBJ2-3, with 10 bases identical to TRBD1. The germline V gene has CDR1 SGHDT and CDR2 YYEEEE. The CDR3 extends over 18 amino acids. With 4 bases clipped from V and 8 bases from J, the junction kept 19 bases outside the gene matches. DNA of the CDR3: TGTGCCAGCAGCCCGACCCGACAGGGGGCGCAAAGGCGGGGTACGCAGTATTTT. Protein: CASSPTRQGAQRRGTQYF.

DNA of the CDR3: TGTGCCAGCAGTAGGGAGAGCTCCTACAATGAGCAGTTCTTC. Protein: CASSRESSYNEQFF. The chain combines TRBV9 with TRBJ2-1, with D maybe TRBD2 (5 bases). V was shortened by 5 bases and J by 0 bases, with 9 bases between the two germline ends. The CDR3 runs 14 residues. Germline V gene sequence: CDR1 SGDLS, CDR2 YYNGEE.

The rearrangement links TRBV6-5 to TRBJ1-2, with 8 bases identical to TRBD1. This CDR3 has 14 residues. J gave up 8 bases and V 6 bases, and 11 bases lay outside the gene matches. The germline V gene encodes CDR1 MNHEY and CDR2 SVGAGI. This chain's CDR3 is CASSGSTGGIGYTF. CDR3 DNA sequence: TGTGCCAGCAGCGGATCTACAGGGGGAATAGGCTACACCTTC.

The chain employs TRBV5-1 and TRBJ2-3; D is possibly TRBD1 (5 bases). Trimming stripped 3 bases from V and 4 bases from J, with 12 bases between. There are 14 residues in the CDR3. Germline V gene lookup returns CDR1 SGHRS and CDR2 YFSETQ. DNA of the CDR3: TGCGCCAGCAGCTATCCCAGGGAAGCAGATACGCAGTATTTT. Translating gives CASSYPREADTQYF.

The chain uses TRBV13 and TRBJ2-3, with 13 bases lining up with TRBD2. The CDR3 length is 17 residues. Germline-derived CDR1 and CDR2 are PRHDT and FYEKMQ (reference sequence). The V gene end was trimmed by 7 bases and the J gene end by 1 base; junction bases not matched to a gene: 8. This chain's CDR3 is CASKLWTSGGGTDTQYF. The CDR3 DNA reads TGTGCCAGCAAGTTATGGACTAGCGGGGGAGGCACAGATACGCAGTATTTT.

The V and J genes are TRBV5-4 and TRBJ1-4; tentatively, D is TRBD1 (5 bases). Germline V gives CDR1 SGHNT, CDR2 YYREEE (reference sequence). The CDR3 extends over 12 amino acids. V lost 0 bases to trimming and J lost 13 bases, with 10 bases between them. The CDR3 reads CASSLDAQGLFF. In nucleotides, the CDR3 is TGTGCCAGCAGCTTGGATGCCCAGGGACTGTTTTTT.

CDR3 coding DNA: TGTGCCAGCACCCCGGGACTAGCTGTCTACGAGCAGTACTTC. It is translated as CASTPGLAVYEQYF. The chain couples TRBV6-5 to TRBJ2-7, with 9 positions matching TRBD2. The CDR3 length is 14 residues. Germline V gene lookup returns CDR1 MNHEY and CDR2 SVGAGI. Losses at the gene ends were 7 bases for V and 3 bases for J; bases not matched to a gene: 7.

V and J are TRBV4-2 and TRBJ2-1; 7 bases agree with TRBD1. The germline V gene encodes CDR1 LGHNA and CDR2 YNFKEQ. The ends lost 2 bases at V and 0 bases at J; junction bases unmatched: 7. The CDR3 consists of 17 residues. The CDR3 DNA reads as TGTGCCAGCAGCCAAAAAAAGGGGGCCAGCTCCTACAATGAGCAGTTCTTC. As protein: CASSQKKGASSYNEQFF.

This clone was seen a single time. The chain recombines TRBV4-1 with TRBJ2-4; weak D call: TRBD1 (6 bases). Trimming left V 8 bases short and J 1 base short, with 12 bases between. CDR1 MGHRA and CDR2 YSYEKL come from the germline V gene. CDR3 size: 14 residues. CDR3 nucleotides: TGCGCCAGCGGGACACCGGCCGCCAAAAACATTCAGTACTTC. This encodes CASGTPAAKNIQYF.

The V and J genes are TRBV5-1 and TRBJ2-1, with D unresolved. The CDR3 spans 14 residues. CDR1 SGHRS and CDR2 YFSETQ come from the germline V gene. V was pared by 3 bases and J by 5 bases, with 12 bases between. CDR3 in amino acids: CASSSTMANNEQFF. The CDR3 DNA reads as TGCGCCAGCAGCTCGACAATGGCTAACAATGAGCAGTTCTTC.

This clone appeared a few times. V usage is TRBV19 and J usage is TRBJ2-7; 8 bases are shared with TRBD2. The V gene end was trimmed by 3 bases and the J gene end by 0 bases; junction bases not matched to a gene: 4. This CDR3 is 15 amino acids long. Germline V gene data show CDR1 as LNHDA and CDR2 as SQIVND (reference sequence). The CDR3 DNA follows: TGTGCCAGTAGTATTCAAGCGGGGGACTCCTACGAGCAGTACTTC. Protein sequence: CASSIQAGDSYEQYF.